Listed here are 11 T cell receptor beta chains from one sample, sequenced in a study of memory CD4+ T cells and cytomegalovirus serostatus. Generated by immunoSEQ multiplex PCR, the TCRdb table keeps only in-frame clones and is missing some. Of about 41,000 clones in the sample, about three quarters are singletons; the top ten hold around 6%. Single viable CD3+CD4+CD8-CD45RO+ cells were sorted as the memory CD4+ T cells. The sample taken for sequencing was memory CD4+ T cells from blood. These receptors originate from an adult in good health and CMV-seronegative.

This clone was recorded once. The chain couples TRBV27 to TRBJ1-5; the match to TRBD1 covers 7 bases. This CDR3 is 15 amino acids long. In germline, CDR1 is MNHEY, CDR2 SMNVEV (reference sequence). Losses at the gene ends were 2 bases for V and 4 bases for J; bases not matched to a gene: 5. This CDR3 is CASSLDGQANQPQHF. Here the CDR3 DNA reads TGTGCCAGCAGTTTAGACGGACAGGCAAATCAGCCCCAGCATTTT.

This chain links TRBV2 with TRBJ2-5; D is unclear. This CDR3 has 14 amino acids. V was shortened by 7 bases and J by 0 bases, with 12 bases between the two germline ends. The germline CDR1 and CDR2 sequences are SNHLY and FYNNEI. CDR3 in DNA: TGTGCCAGCATTGAGCGAGTCTACCAAGAGACCCAGTACTTC. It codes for CASIERVYQETQYF.

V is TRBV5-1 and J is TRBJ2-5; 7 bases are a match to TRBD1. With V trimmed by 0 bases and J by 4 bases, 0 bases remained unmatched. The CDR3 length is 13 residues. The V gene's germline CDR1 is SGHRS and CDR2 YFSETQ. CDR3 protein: CASSLGQGETQYF. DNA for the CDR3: TGCGCCAGCAGCTTGGGACAGGGAGAGACCCAGTACTTC.

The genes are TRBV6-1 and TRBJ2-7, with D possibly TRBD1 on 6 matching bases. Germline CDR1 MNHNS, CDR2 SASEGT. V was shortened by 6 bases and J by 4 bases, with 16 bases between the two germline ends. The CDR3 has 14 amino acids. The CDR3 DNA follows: TGTGCCAGCAGAGTACAGGGCACGAATTACGAGCAGTACTTC. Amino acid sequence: CASRVQGTNYEQYF.

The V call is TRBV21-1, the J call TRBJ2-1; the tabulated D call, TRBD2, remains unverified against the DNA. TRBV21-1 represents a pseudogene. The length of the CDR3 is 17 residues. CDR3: CASSKRCHGSGDNEQFF. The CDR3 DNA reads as TGTGCCAGCAGCAAAAGGTGTCATGGTAGCGGGGACAATGAGCAGTTCTTC.

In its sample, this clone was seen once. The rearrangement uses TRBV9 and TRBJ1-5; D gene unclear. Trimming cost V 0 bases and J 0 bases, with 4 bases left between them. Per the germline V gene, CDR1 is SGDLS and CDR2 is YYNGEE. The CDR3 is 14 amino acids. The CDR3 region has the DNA TGTGCCAGCAGCGTAGGCCCTAGCAATCAGCCCCAGCATTTT. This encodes CASSVGPSNQPQHF.

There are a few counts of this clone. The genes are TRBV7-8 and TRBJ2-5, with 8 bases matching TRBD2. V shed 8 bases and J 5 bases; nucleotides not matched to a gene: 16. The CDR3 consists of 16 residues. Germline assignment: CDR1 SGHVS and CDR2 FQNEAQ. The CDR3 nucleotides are TGTGCCAGCCGCCGGCGAACCGGGACTAGGAGGGAGACCCAGTACTTC. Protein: CASRRRTGTRRETQYF.

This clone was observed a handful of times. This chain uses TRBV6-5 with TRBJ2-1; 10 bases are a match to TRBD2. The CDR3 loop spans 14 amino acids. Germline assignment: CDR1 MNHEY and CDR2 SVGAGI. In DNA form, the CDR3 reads TGTTCCTCCCTAGCGGGAGCCAACTACAATGAGCAGTTCTTC. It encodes CSSLAGANYNEQFF.

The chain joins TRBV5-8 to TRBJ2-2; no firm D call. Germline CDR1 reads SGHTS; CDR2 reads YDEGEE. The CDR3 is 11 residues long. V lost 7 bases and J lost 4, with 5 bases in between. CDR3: CASHFTGELFF. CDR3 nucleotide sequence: TGTGCCAGCCACTTCACCGGGGAGCTGTTTTTT.

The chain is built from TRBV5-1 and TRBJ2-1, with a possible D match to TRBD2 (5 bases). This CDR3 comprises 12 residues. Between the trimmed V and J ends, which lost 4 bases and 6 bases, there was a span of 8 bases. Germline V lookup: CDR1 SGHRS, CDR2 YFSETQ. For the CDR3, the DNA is TGCGCCAGCAGCCTGGCGGGCAATGAGCAGTTCTTC. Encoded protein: CASSLAGNEQFF.

The CDR3 is CASRWLAYNEQFF. CDR3 DNA: TGTGCCAGCAGATGGCTAGCGTACAATGAGCAGTTCTTC. This sequence joins TRBV6-1 and TRBJ2-1, with a weak D call TRBD2 (6 bases). There are 13 residues in the CDR3. Per the germline V gene, CDR1 is MNHNS and CDR2 is SASEGT. The germline V and J ends were trimmed by 6 bases and 4 bases, with 10 bases remaining between them.